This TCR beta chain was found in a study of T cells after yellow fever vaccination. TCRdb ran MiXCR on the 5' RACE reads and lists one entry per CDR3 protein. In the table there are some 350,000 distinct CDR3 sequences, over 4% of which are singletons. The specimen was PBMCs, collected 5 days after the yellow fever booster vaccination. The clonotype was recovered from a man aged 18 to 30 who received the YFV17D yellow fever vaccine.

DNA of the CDR3: TGTGCCAGCAGTTCCGGGACTAGCGGGGCAGATACGCAGTATTTT. Translation: CASSSGTSGADTQYF. V gene TRBV11-3 combines with J gene TRBJ2-3, with 13 bases identical to TRBD2. CDR1 SGHNT and CDR2 YENEEA come from the germline V gene. The CDR3 is made up of 15 amino acids. The ends lost 6 bases at V and 4 bases at J; junction bases unmatched: 4.